This TCR beta chain originates from a study of CD8 T cells in Susac syndrome (dated by TCRdb to the late 2010s). Describing the broader study: Whether CD8+ T cell activation and differentiation in Susac syndrome was antigen driven was tested using repertoire sequencing. The clonality of the CD8+ T cell repertoire was compared across over 9 healthy donors, about 14 Susac syndrome patients and 15 multiple sclerosis patients.

Beyond this particular receptor, the publication reports: The TCR sequencing and HLA analysis was acknowledged to have included a relatively small number of individuals.

RNA was extracted using the RNeasy kit, and roughly 0.5 to 1 ug of the RNA was reverse transcribed with random hexamers. The immunoSEQ multiplex PCR assay, which covers 54 Vbeta and 13 Jbeta segments, was used to amplify TCR beta CDR3 regions. To correct PCR amplification bias, a synthetic template baseline was used for both primer optimization and computational correction. The published analysis was carried out like this. Reads were annotated to V, D and J genes per IMGT and analyzed with immunoSEQ Analyzer, keeping only productive sequences. Clonality was computed as one minus Shannon entropy normalized by log2 of the number of productive unique sequences. For each patient and control, public and private clones were evaluated among the 100 most prevalent clones. A clone was defined as Susac-specific if it was absent from the healthy and MS cohorts, from more than 850 published viral clones and from other ImmuneACCESS disease sequences. TCRdb reran the public reads through fastp at Q25 and MiXCR, keeping productive beta chains. Each CDR3 protein gets just one entry, which takes the most common genes and DNA from the rows behind it. TCRdb, rather than the study authors, made the V and J calls. The sample yields hundreds of thousands of distinct CDR3 sequences; 75% to 90% were counted once. Approximately 0.12% of the sample is taken by the ten largest.

Comment on this clonotype: This clone's antigen is unknown. No much larger clone exists at a distance of one base, and base qualities are not known.

High-throughput TCR beta sequencing profiled peripheral blood CD8+ and CD4+ T cells from healthy donors, Susac syndrome patients and multiple sclerosis patients. Treatment-naive patients with stable or active relapsing-remitting disease fulfilling revised McDonald criteria were used as multiple sclerosis controls. CD8+ TEMRA cells were enriched by FACS, while bulk CD8+ and CD4+ T cells were purified by magnetic negative isolation. Blood was collected in EDTA tubes and processed within 24 hours, with PBMCs isolated through density gradient centrifugation. PBMCs destined for TCR sequencing were cryopreserved in liquid nitrogen and later thawed in a 37 °C water bath. A purity of at least 90% was achieved for sorted or isolated CD4+, CD8+ and CD8+ TEMRA cells. The receptor was derived from a human donor with multiple sclerosis. The sequenced sample was CD8+ T cells from PBMCs.

For the CDR3, the sequence is CASRAGTGGFQPQHF. In nucleotide form, the sequence is TGTGCCAGCAGAGCCGGGACAGGGGGCTTTCAGCCCCAGCATTTT. Recombination joined TRBV28 with TRBJ1-5, and 12 junctional nucleotides match TRBD1. Measured from the cysteine to the phenylalanine, the CDR3 is 15 residues long. Left in the record is the CDR3 DNA by itself, 45 bases read in frame from the first base. V is trimmed back by 6 bases and J by 6 bases, and the junction contains 6 bases that no gene match accounts for. Based on the germline V gene, the CDR1 and CDR2 sequences are MDHEN and SYDVKM.